The T cell receptor beta chain described here comes from a study of T cells in Graves' hyperthyroidism and ophthalmopathy. Study observations and caveats: Ophthalmopathy onset followed model prediction by a median about seven months.

This clonotype showed up many times. What it recognizes is unknown. Amplification targeted TCR beta CDR3 regions from RNA transcripts. The HTBI set primed first-round TCR CDR3 RT-PCR. In TCRdb, the multiplex PCR reads were re-called with MiXCR into one record per CDR3 protein. The sample holds about 400,000 distinct CDR3 sequences, under 15% seen once. The clonotype originates from a woman aged 25 to 39 with Graves' hyperthyroidism. What was sequenced was blood.

CDR3 DNA sequence: TGTGCCTGGAGTGTGCAGGCCCACGGGGATACGCAGTATTTT. Protein sequence: CAWSVQAHGDTQYF. This chain connects TRBV30 to TRBJ2-3, with D unresolved. V was cut by 0 bases and J by 6 bases, with 13 bases left in between. The V gene's germline CDR1 is GTSNPN and CDR2 SVGIG (reference sequence). CDR3 length equals 14 residues.